A selection of T cell receptor beta chains follows, all from one sample in a study of blood T cell repertoires in COVID-19. The repertoire was sequenced with immunoSEQ multiplex PCR; TCRdb's copy has only in-frame clones and lacks some. The sample holds under 200,000 clones, roughly 80% seen once. Sequenced: peripheral blood. These receptors all come from a human donor in a cohort sampled during active COVID-19. CDR3s include the opening cysteine and the closing phenylalanine or tryptophan. The order of the fields is J gene, V gene, D gene, CDR3 length, clone size, CDR3 protein, CDR3 DNA. A D gene is named only where the DNA matches it firmly. Clone size is stated in some rows and not others, as once, few, many or a class when expanded.

J gene: TRBJ2-7
V gene: TRBV6-1
D gene: TRBD1
CDR3 length: 19
clone size: .
CDR3 protein: CASSVPGQGASSGGYEQYF
CDR3 DNA: TGTGCCAGCAGTGTCCCGGGACAGGGGGCGTCTAGCGGGGGCTACGAGCAGTACTTC

J gene: TRBJ1-1
V gene: TRBV19
D gene: .
CDR3 length: 14
clone size: few
CDR3 protein: CASSRQVTNTEAFF
CDR3 DNA: TGTGCCAGCAGCAGACAGGTGACGAACACTGAAGCTTTCTTT

J gene: TRBJ2-5
V gene: TRBV10-1
D gene: TRBD2
CDR3 length: 15
clone size: once
CDR3 protein: CASSEVAGRGETQYF
CDR3 DNA: TGCGCCAGCAGTGAGGTAGCGGGAAGGGGGGAGACCCAGTACTTC

J gene: TRBJ2-7
V gene: TRBV7-3
D gene: .
CDR3 length: 15
clone size: .
CDR3 protein: CASSNQSGTQYEQYF
CDR3 DNA: TGTGCCAGCAGCAACCAATCTGGGACACAGTACGAGCAGTACTTC

J gene: TRBJ2-3
V gene: TRBV7-9
D gene: .
CDR3 length: 15
clone size: .
CDR3 protein: CASSLQGTGTDTQYF
CDR3 DNA: TGTGCCAGCAGCTTACAGGGAACCGGCACAGATACGCAGTATTTT

J gene: TRBJ2-2
V gene: TRBV19
D gene: .
CDR3 length: 14
clone size: .
CDR3 protein: CASSIGTNTGELFF
CDR3 DNA: TGTGCCAGTAGTATTGGGACTAACACCGGGGAGCTGTTTTTT

J gene: TRBJ1-4
V gene: TRBV6-4
D gene: .
CDR3 length: 13
clone size: .
CDR3 protein: CASSDREGEKLFF
CDR3 DNA: TGTGCCAGCAGTGATAGGGAGGGTGAAAAACTGTTTTTT

J gene: TRBJ1-1
V gene: TRBV19
D gene: .
CDR3 length: 13
clone size: .
CDR3 protein: CASMIQLNTEAFF
CDR3 DNA: TGTGCCAGTATGATACAGCTAAACACTGAAGCTTTCTTT

J gene: TRBJ1-6
V gene: TRBV7-9
D gene: TRBD1
CDR3 length: 12
clone size: .
CDR3 protein: CASSGTDSPLHF
CDR3 DNA: TGTGCCAGCAGCGGGACAGACTCACCCCTCCACTTT

J gene: TRBJ2-7
V gene: TRBV11-2
D gene: .
CDR3 length: 13
clone size: few
CDR3 protein: CASSLGAQAAGGF
CDR3 DNA: TGTGCCAGCAGCTTAGGTGCACAGGCCGCAGGTGGCTTC

J gene: TRBJ2-7
V gene: TRBV9
D gene: TRBD2
CDR3 length: 18
clone size: .
CDR3 protein: CASSVVPGLAGDWYEQYF
CDR3 DNA: TGTGCCAGCAGCGTAGTTCCGGGACTAGCGGGAGACTGGTACGAGCAGTACTTC

J gene: TRBJ2-5
V gene: TRBV7-9
D gene: .
CDR3 length: 12
clone size: .
CDR3 protein: CASSLLRETQYF
CDR3 DNA: TGTGCCAGCAGCTTACTCCGGGAGACCCAGTACTTC

J gene: TRBJ2-1
V gene: TRBV29-1
D gene: .
CDR3 length: 12
clone size: .
CDR3 protein: CSVIEAHLEQFF
CDR3 DNA: TGCAGCGTCATTGAAGCCCATTTGGAGCAGTTCTTC

J gene: TRBJ2-7
V gene: TRBV28
D gene: TRBD2
CDR3 length: 13
clone size: once
CDR3 protein: CASLPGGMYEQYF
CDR3 DNA: TGTGCCAGCCTACCGGGAGGGATGTACGAGCAGTACTTC

J gene: TRBJ1-2
V gene: TRBV7-2
D gene: .
CDR3 length: 14
clone size: .
CDR3 protein: CASSLHRESYGYTF
CDR3 DNA: TGTGCCAGCAGCTTACACAGGGAATCTTATGGCTACACCTTC

J gene: TRBJ2-7
V gene: TRBV27
D gene: TRBD2
CDR3 length: 16
clone size: .
CDR3 protein: CASSRASGSLLYEQYF
CDR3 DNA: TGTGCCAGCAGTAGGGCTAGCGGGAGTCTGTTATACGAGCAGTACTTC

J gene: TRBJ2-7
V gene: TRBV9
D gene: .
CDR3 length: 11
clone size: .
CDR3 protein: CASSPRGEQYF
CDR3 DNA: TGTGCCAGCAGCCCCCGGGGTGAGCAGTACTTC

J gene: TRBJ2-7
V gene: TRBV29-1
D gene: .
CDR3 length: 12
clone size: .
CDR3 protein: CSVAEASYEQYF
CDR3 DNA: TGCAGCGTTGCAGAAGCCTCCTACGAGCAGTACTTC

J gene: TRBJ2-5
V gene: TRBV18
D gene: .
CDR3 length: 14
clone size: once
CDR3 protein: CASSPRDTKETQYF
CDR3 DNA: TGTGCCAGCTCACCACGGGACACAAAAGAGACCCAGTACTTC

J gene: TRBJ2-1
V gene: TRBV7-2
D gene: .
CDR3 length: 13
clone size: .
CDR3 protein: CASSRGAYNEQFF
CDR3 DNA: TGTGCCAGCAGCCGCGGGGCCTACAATGAGCAGTTCTTC

J gene: TRBJ2-1
V gene: TRBV5-5
D gene: .
CDR3 length: 14
clone size: .
CDR3 protein: CASSPGLSHNEQFF
CDR3 DNA: TGTGCCAGCAGCCCGGGTTTATCCCACAATGAGCAGTTCTTC

J gene: TRBJ1-2
V gene: TRBV5-6
D gene: TRBD1
CDR3 length: 15
clone size: .
CDR3 protein: CASSSGQGDPYGYTF
CDR3 DNA: TGTGCCAGCAGCTCGGGACAGGGGGACCCCTATGGCTACACCTTC